These 14 T cell receptor beta chains share one sample of origin, sequenced in a study of OX40 agonist ivuxolimab in advanced cancers. Profiled with immunoSEQ multiplex PCR; TCRdb holds only in-frame clones, not every one. Here the sample spans around 63,000 clones, 75% to 90% being singletons. The sample was CD4+ or CD8+ T cells sorted from blood, taken in a trial of the OX40 agonist ivuxolimab. The source of these receptors is an adult with an advanced solid tumor such as melanoma, head and neck, liver or kidney cancer.

The chain recombines TRBV28 with TRBJ2-7; 10 bases match TRBD2. The CDR3 extends over 14 amino acids. Germline V gene lookup returns CDR1 MDHEN and CDR2 SYDVKM. The junction had 4 bases not matched to a gene; V was cut back by 6 bases and J by 2 bases. CDR3 coding DNA: TGTGCCAGCAGCCGGACTAGCGGCACCTACGAGCAGTACTTC. It encodes CASSRTSGTYEQYF.

V and J are TRBV19 and TRBJ1-6; 7 bases agree with TRBD1. The CDR3 consists of 13 residues. Unmatched junction bases numbered 5, after V lost 5 bases and J lost 10 bases. Germline V gene lookup returns CDR1 LNHDA and CDR2 SQIVND (reference sequence). In DNA form, the CDR3 reads TGTGCCAGTAGTTTCCGGACAGGCTCACCCCTCCACTTT. The encoded protein is CASSFRTGSPLHF.

This rearrangement joins TRBV28 to TRBJ2-1; TRBD1 is a possible D gene (6 bases). This CDR3 has 14 amino acids. V dropped 6 bases and J dropped 4 bases, with 13 bases sitting between them. CDR1 and CDR2 from the germline V gene are MDHEN and SYDVKM. CDR3 protein: CASRKDRSYNEQFF. The CDR3 DNA reads TGTGCCAGCAGGAAGGACAGAAGTTACAATGAGCAGTTCTTC.

CDR3 residues: CASSKGQGDYGYTF. The CDR3 DNA follows: TGTGCCAGCAGCAAAGGACAGGGTGACTATGGCTACACCTTC. The rearrangement joins TRBV21-1 to TRBJ1-2; the D call in the table, TRBD1, was not verified against the DNA. TRBV21-1 represents a pseudogene. This CDR3 is 14 amino acids long.

This clone appeared a single time. This chain joins TRBV4-1 and TRBJ2-3; D tentatively fits TRBD1 or TRBD2 (6 bases each). Trimming pared 1 base from V and 2 bases from J, leaving 19 bases between. Germline-derived CDR1 and CDR2 are MGHRA and YSYEKL. This CDR3 is 18 amino acids long. DNA for the CDR3: TGCGCCAGCAGCCAAGCCCGAGGGGGGCAGGGCACCACAGATACGCAGTATTTT. Encoded protein: CASSQARGGQGTTDTQYF.

This chain uses TRBV4-2 with TRBJ2-2; tentatively, D is TRBD1 or TRBD2 (5 bases each). Germline CDR1 and CDR2: LGHNA and YNFKEQ. Deletions cut 0 bases from V and 7 bases from J, with 9 bases between. The CDR3 is made up of 14 amino acids. The DNA of the CDR3 is TGTGCCAGCAGCCAAGATCAGAGGGGCGGGGAGCTGTTTTTT. Amino acids: CASSQDQRGGELFF.

This clone appeared once. This rearrangement joins TRBV5-1 to TRBJ1-2; possible D gene TRBD1, 6 bases. CDR3 length: 13 residues. The V gene lost 0 bases and the J gene lost 5 bases, with 8 bases spanning the gap. Germline V gives CDR1 SGHRS, CDR2 YFSETQ. The CDR3 bases are TGCGCCAGCAGCTTGGCCCAGGGGTATGGCTACACCTTC. It translates to CASSLAQGYGYTF. Supplemented by reference TRBV5-1 and TRBJ1-2, the full variable domain reads KAGVTQTPRYLIKTRGQQVTLSCSPISGHRSVSWYQQTPGQGLQFLFEYFSETQRNKGNFPGRFSGRQFSNSRSEMNVSTLELGDSALYLCASSLAQGYGYTFGSGTRLTVV.

The rearrangement joins TRBV6-6 to TRBJ2-7; 7 bases map to TRBD2. Trimming at V came to 6 bases and at J to 3 bases, leaving 11 bases not matched to a gene. The germline gives CDR1 MNHNY, CDR2 SVGAGI (reference sequence). The CDR3 extends over 15 amino acids. This chain's CDR3 is CASSNDLSGYYEQYF. CDR3 nucleotide sequence: TGTGCCAGCAGCAACGACCTTAGCGGGTACTACGAGCAGTACTTC.

The gene calls are TRBV7-2 and TRBJ2-1, with TRBD1 as a possible D gene (6 bases). Trimming pared 5 bases from V and 10 bases from J, leaving 15 bases between. Per the germline V gene, CDR1 is SGHTA and CDR2 is FQGNSA. The CDR3 is 13 residues long. Here the CDR3 reads CASSPGMDREQFF. DNA for the CDR3: TGTGCCAGCAGCCCAGGGATGGACAGAGAGCAGTTCTTC.

The chain has TRBV6-5 and TRBJ1-2; D is undetermined. The CDR3 has 13 residues. Per germline, CDR1 MNHEY and CDR2 SVGAGI. Trimming took 1 base from V and 4 from J, leaving 7 bases between them. CDR3 loop: CASSYLGGYGYTF. The DNA of the CDR3 is TGTGCCAGCAGTTACTTGGGCGGCTATGGCTACACCTTC.

This rearrangement joins TRBV5-6 to TRBJ2-5; either TRBD1 or TRBD2 may supply D (5 bases each). Germline V gene data show CDR1 as SGHDT and CDR2 as YYEEEE. V dropped 7 bases and J dropped 0 bases, with 13 bases sitting between them. This CDR3 comprises 14 residues. CDR3 loop: CASGDDPYQETQYF. Here the CDR3 DNA reads TGTGCCAGCGGGGACGACCCGTACCAAGAGACCCAGTACTTC.

This clone appeared a few times. The rearrangement uses TRBV11-2 and TRBJ1-1; TRBD1 is a possible D gene (5 bases). CDR1 and CDR2 from the germline V gene are SGHAT and FQNNGV. V was shortened by 1 base and J by 11 bases, with 11 bases between the two germline ends. The CDR3 runs 12 residues. CDR3 bases: TGTGCCAGCAGCTTAGTGGTCCGGGGGGCTTTCTTT. Its protein is CASSLVVRGAFF.

V and J are TRBV5-1 and TRBJ2-1, with 7 bases fitting TRBD1. Germline V gene sequence: CDR1 SGHRS, CDR2 YFSETQ. The CDR3 covers 15 residues. Trimming cost V 4 bases and J 0 bases; bases outside gene matches: 4. CDR3 DNA sequence: TGCGCCAGCAGCCGGACAGGCAACTCCTACAATGAGCAGTTCTTC. Translation: CASSRTGNSYNEQFF.

This chain joins TRBV9 and TRBJ1-4; weak D call: TRBD1 (6 bases). V was clipped by 2 bases and J by 8 bases, with 13 bases between them. CDR3 length: 14 amino acids. The germline V gene has CDR1 SGDLS and CDR2 YYNGEE. The CDR3 region has the DNA TGTGCCAGCAGCGTTAACTGGGGGCGCGAAAAACTGTTTTTT. Its protein is CASSVNWGREKLFF.